The 2 T cell receptor beta chains in this list originate from one sample, sequenced in a study of cytomegalovirus exposure and HLA in healthy donors. It was with 60 Vbeta and 13 Jbeta primers that the PCR ran. Sequencing used immunoSEQ multiplex PCR; TCRdb keeps in-frame clones, though not all of them. The sample has under 200,000 clones, approximately 78% seen once. Sequenced input: PBMCs. These receptors were obtained from a woman between 18 and 29 years old in good health and CMV-seronegative.

The chain couples TRBV13 to TRBJ1-5, with D maybe TRBD1 (5 bases). The length of the CDR3 is 15 residues. Germline CDR1 reads PRHDT; CDR2 reads FYEKMQ (reference sequence). With 0 bases removed from V and 3 bases from J, the gap between germline ends came to 9 bases. The CDR3 spells CASSLGGGDNQPQHF. As DNA, the CDR3 is TGTGCCAGCAGCTTAGGCGGGGGTGACAATCAGCCCCAGCATTTT.

The rearrangement uses TRBV5-1 and TRBJ2-2, with a tentative D call TRBD1 (7 bases). The CDR3 is made up of 17 amino acids. V dropped 2 bases and J dropped 10 bases, with 24 bases sitting between them. Per the germline V gene, CDR1 is SGHRS and CDR2 is YFSETQ. The CDR3 DNA follows: TGCGCCAGCAGCTTAGACCAACAGGGGACTTCCCCATCGGAGCTGTTTTTT. Translated: CASSLDQQGTSPSELFF.